The 20 T cell receptor beta chains listed next were all sequenced from one sample in a study of blood T cell repertoires in COVID-19. Repertoires were generated with immunoSEQ multiplex PCR, while TCRdb's copy carries only in-frame clones and drops some. The sample shows some 130,000 clones, approximately 84% of them seen only once. The sample taken for sequencing was peripheral blood. All receptors derive from a man in his sixties with acute or convalescent COVID-19.

V gene TRBV19 combines with J gene TRBJ1-1; D gene unclear. Trimming took 7 bases from V and 3 from J, leaving 18 bases between them. Germline CDR1 reads LNHDA; CDR2 reads SQIVND (reference sequence). This CDR3 is built from 15 residues. This chain's CDR3 is CASTISSSQYTEAFF. CDR3 in DNA: TGTGCCAGTACCATTAGCTCCAGCCAGTACACTGAAGCTTTCTTT.

This chain connects TRBV11-3 to TRBJ2-5, with 12 bases lining up with TRBD1. The CDR3 has 17 residues. J gave up 4 bases and V 5 bases, and 11 bases lay outside the gene matches. Germline CDR1 SGHNT, CDR2 YENEEA. In nucleotides, the CDR3 is TGTGCCAGCAGCCTCAGACCCGGGACAGGGGGCAGAGAGACCCAGTACTTC. Translating it yields CASSLRPGTGGRETQYF.

CDR3 sequence reads: CASRTGPGLAVNTGELFF. CDR3 DNA: TGTGCCAGTCGAACCGGACCGGGACTAGCGGTGAACACCGGGGAGCTGTTTTTT. The V call is TRBV19, the J call TRBJ2-2; 11 bases match TRBD2. V lost 8 bases, J lost 1 base, and 12 bases stayed unmatched. This CDR3 is built from 18 residues. Germline V gene sequence: CDR1 LNHDA, CDR2 SQIVND (reference sequence).

CDR3 bases: TGCGCCAGCAGCACCACTAGCGGGGGGGTACAAGAGACCCAGTACTTC. As protein: CASSTTSGGVQETQYF. The chain employs TRBV5-1 and TRBJ2-5; 13 bases are a match to TRBD2. Germline trimming cut 4 bases from V and 2 bases from J; bases unmatched to any gene: 5. The CDR3 runs 16 residues. Per the germline V gene, CDR1 is SGHRS and CDR2 is YFSETQ. The full variable domain, with the rest looked up from reference TRBV5-1 and TRBJ2-5, is KAGVTQTPRYLIKTRGQQVTLSCSPISGHRSVSWYQQTPGQGLQFLFEYFSETQRNKGNFPGRFSGRQFSNSRSEMNVSTLELGDSALYLCASSTTSGGVQETQYFGPGTRLLVL.

V is TRBV6-6 and J is TRBJ1-2; D is ambiguous. This CDR3 comprises 12 residues. The V and J ends lost 6 bases and 5 bases respectively, with 10 bases between them. Looked up from germline, CDR1 is MNHNY and CDR2 is SVGAGI (reference sequence). CDR3 in amino acids: CASSQINYGYTF. DNA of the CDR3: TGTGCCAGCAGCCAGATTAATTATGGCTACACCTTC.

V and J are TRBV7-9 and TRBJ1-1; D may be TRBD1 (6 bases). The V gene lost 6 bases and the J gene lost 1 base, with 18 bases spanning the gap. Germline CDR1 SEHNR, CDR2 FQNEAQ (reference sequence). This CDR3 is 16 amino acids long. CDR3 in amino acids: CASRYPVGQKNTEAFF. In DNA form, the CDR3 reads TGTGCCAGCAGGTACCCCGTCGGACAGAAGAACACTGAAGCTTTCTTT.

This chain connects TRBV5-4 to TRBJ1-6, with D maybe TRBD1 (5 bases). Trimming removed 3 bases at V and 7 bases at J, with 17 bases between. CDR3 length equals 16 residues. Per germline, CDR1 SGHNT and CDR2 YYREEE (reference sequence). DNA for the CDR3: TGTGCCAGCAGCTCCGGGACTCTCTCGGGGAATTCACCCCTCCACTTT. Amino acids: CASSSGTLSGNSPLHF. The full variable domain, rest sourced from reference TRBV5-4 and TRBJ1-6, is ETGVTQSPTHLIKTRGQQVTLRCSSQSGHNTVSWYQQALGQGPQFIFQYYREEENGRGNFPPRFSGLQFPNYSSELNVNALELDDSALYLCASSSGTLSGNSPLHFGNGTRLTVT.

The chain has TRBV28 and TRBJ1-3, with D tentatively TRBD1 (5 bases). Trimming took 7 bases from V and 13 from J, leaving 14 bases between them. CDR1 is MDHEN and CDR2 is SYDVKM in the germline V gene. CDR3 length: 11 residues. The CDR3 DNA is TGTGCCAGCACTCCGGGCCGGGGGATATATTTT. Amino acids: CASTPGRGIYF.

J is TRBJ1-4 and V is TRBV9; D unresolved. Trimming removed 0 bases from V and 3 bases from J, with 6 bases in between. CDR1 is SGDLS and CDR2 is YYNGEE in the germline V gene. This CDR3 region has 14 residues. Written as DNA, the CDR3 is TGTGCCAGCAGCGTAGGCCAGGCTAATGAAAAACTGTTTTTT. Translating it yields CASSVGQANEKLFF.

The rearrangement joins TRBV6-1 to TRBJ2-7; 12 bases match TRBD1. There are 16 residues in the CDR3. With 0 bases clipped from V and 6 bases from J, the junction kept 6 bases outside the gene matches. In germline, CDR1 is MNHNS, CDR2 SASEGT. The CDR3 loop is CASSEAGGQGAREQYF. The CDR3 nucleotides are TGTGCCAGCAGTGAAGCCGGGGGACAGGGGGCGCGCGAGCAGTACTTC.

The chain recombines TRBV24-1 with TRBJ2-1; the match to TRBD1 covers 10 bases. The CDR3 has 13 residues. V was pared by 11 bases and J by 10 bases, with 10 bases of the junction left unmatched. Germline-derived CDR1 and CDR2 are KGHDR and SFDVKD. The CDR3 region has the DNA TGTGCCAGCAAGGGACAGGGGTCTTTGGAGCAGTTCTTC. It encodes CASKGQGSLEQFF.

The genes are TRBV2 and TRBJ1-4; unclear D gene. Germline CDR1 is SNHLY and CDR2 is FYNNEI. Between the trimmed V and J ends, which lost 1 base and 4 bases, there was a span of 7 bases. The CDR3 runs 14 residues. CDR3 sequence: CASSEGQDNEKLFF. DNA for the CDR3: TGTGCCAGCAGTGAAGGGCAGGATAATGAAAAACTGTTTTTT. The full variable domain, completed using reference TRBV2 and TRBJ1-4, is EPEVTQTPSHQVTQMGQEVILRCVPISNHLYFYWYRQILGQKVEFLVSFYNNEISEKSEIFDDQFSVERPDGSNFTLKIRSTKLEDSAMYFCASSEGQDNEKLFFGSGTQLSVL.

The chain carries TRBV6-5 and TRBJ1-6; 11 positions agree with TRBD1. This CDR3 is built from 16 residues. V was pared by 4 bases and J by 8 bases, with 7 bases of the junction left unmatched. Germline CDR1 reads MNHEY; CDR2 reads SVGAGI. The CDR3 DNA is TGTGCCAGCAGTTCTCCGGGACAGGGGGTACATTCACCCCTCCACTTT. This codes for CASSSPGQGVHSPLHF.

There are a few counts of this clone. The rearrangement uses TRBV5-5 and TRBJ1-1, with 8 bases fitting TRBD1. In germline, CDR1 is SGHKS, CDR2 YYEKEE (reference sequence). Trimming took 3 bases from V and 4 from J; bases not matched to a gene: 5. The CDR3 consists of 14 residues. This chain's CDR3 is CASSYGQGSTEAFF. In DNA form, the CDR3 reads TGTGCCAGCAGCTATGGACAGGGAAGCACTGAAGCTTTCTTT.

The chain couples TRBV3-1 (or the pseudogene TRBV3-2) to TRBJ2-7; 11 nucleotides agree with TRBD1. Looked up from germline, CDR1 is LGHDT and CDR2 is YNNKEL (reference sequence). There are 15 residues in the CDR3. Germline trimming cut 3 bases from V and 5 bases from J; bases unmatched to any gene: 6. Here the CDR3 reads CASSQIGTGGNEQYF. The DNA for the CDR3 is TGTGCCAGCAGCCAGATCGGGACAGGGGGGAACGAGCAGTACTTC.

The rearrangement joins TRBV5-1 to TRBJ1-3; D gene ambiguous. CDR3 size: 16 residues. V was clipped by 2 bases and J by 0 bases, with 12 bases between them. Per the germline V gene, CDR1 is SGHRS and CDR2 is YFSETQ. The CDR3 DNA is TGCGCCAGCAGCTTTAGTTCCTTAAACTCTGGAAACACCATATATTTT. Translation gives CASSFSSLNSGNTIYF.

DNA for the CDR3: TGTGCCAGCAGCTTAGGAGTCGGTCAAGAGACCCAGTACTTC. This sequence encodes CASSLGVGQETQYF. The rearrangement uses TRBV11-2 and TRBJ2-5; D remains ambiguous. In germline, CDR1 is SGHAT, CDR2 FQNNGV. CDR3 length equals 14 residues. With 1 base removed from V and 2 bases from J, the gap between germline ends came to 8 bases.

The chain carries TRBV27 and TRBJ1-5; D is ambiguous. The CDR3 runs to 13 residues. Trimming cost V 5 bases and J 0 bases, with 5 bases left between them. From germline, CDR1 is MNHEY and CDR2 SMNVEV (reference sequence). The CDR3 is CASSPHSNQPQHF. The CDR3, as DNA: TGTGCCAGCAGTCCACATAGCAATCAGCCCCAGCATTTT.

This clone was picked up one time. The chain is built from TRBV5-1 and TRBJ2-5; the D is unclear. CDR1 and CDR2 (germline): SGHRS, YFSETQ. V shed 0 bases and J shed 2 bases, with 8 bases lying between them. This CDR3 has 14 residues. Here the CDR3 reads CASSLGSDQETQYF. CDR3 sequence (DNA): TGCGCCAGCAGCTTGGGTAGTGATCAAGAGACCCAGTACTTC. Filled out from reference TRBV5-1 and TRBJ2-5, the complete variable domain reads KAGVTQTPRYLIKTRGQQVTLSCSPISGHRSVSWYQQTPGQGLQFLFEYFSETQRNKGNFPGRFSGRQFSNSRSEMNVSTLELGDSALYLCASSLGSDQETQYFGPGTRLLVL.

CDR3 protein: CASSTGGHSTDTQYF. In DNA, the CDR3 is TGCGCCAGCAGCACCGGGGGGCATAGCACAGATACGCAGTATTTT. The chain couples TRBV5-1 to TRBJ2-3; perhaps TRBD2 as D (7 bases). V was pared by 4 bases and J by 0 bases, with 12 bases between. This CDR3 comprises 15 residues. Germline V gives CDR1 SGHRS, CDR2 YFSETQ.